This T cell receptor (beta chain) was identified in a study of response to subunit inactivated influenza vaccine. V was cut by 1 base and J by 4 bases, with 8 bases left in between. This CDR3 region has 14 residues. The germline gives CDR1 SGHNT, CDR2 YYREEE (reference sequence). As regards this clonotype: Its target is unknown.

Via MiXCR, TCRdb re-called the RT-PCR reads, giving one row per CDR3 protein. In the table there are about 520,000 distinct CDR3 sequences, roughly 23% of which are singletons. Study findings and constraints: Few additional T cells are recruited per seasonal influenza vaccination, authors suggested.

The source is a man aged 50 to 59 who received an inactivated influenza vaccine. This specimen was CD4+ T cells sorted from PBMCs, taken about 5 days after vaccination. The chain is built from TRBV5-4 and TRBJ2-2, with D tentatively TRBD2 (6 bases). DNA for the CDR3: TGTGCCAGCAGCTTGTTGGAGGGCACCGGGGAGCTGTTTTTT. Protein sequence: CASSLLEGTGELFF. Looking up the rest from reference TRBV5-4 and TRBJ2-2 gives the full variable domain: ETGVTQSPTHLIKTRGQQVTLRCSSQSGHNTVSWYQQALGQGPQFIFQYYREEENGRGNFPPRFSGLQFPNYSSELNVNALELDDSALYLCASSLLEGTGELFFGEGSRLTVL.